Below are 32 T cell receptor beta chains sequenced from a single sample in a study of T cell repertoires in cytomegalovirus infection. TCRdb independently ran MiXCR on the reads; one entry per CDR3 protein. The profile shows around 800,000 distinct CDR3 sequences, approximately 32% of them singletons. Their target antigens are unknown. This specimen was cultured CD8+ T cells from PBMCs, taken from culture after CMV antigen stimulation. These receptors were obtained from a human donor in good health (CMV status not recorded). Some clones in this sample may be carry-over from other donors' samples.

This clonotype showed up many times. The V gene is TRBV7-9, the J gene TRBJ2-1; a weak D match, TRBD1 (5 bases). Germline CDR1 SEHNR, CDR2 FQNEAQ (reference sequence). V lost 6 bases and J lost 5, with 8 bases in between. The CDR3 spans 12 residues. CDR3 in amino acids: CASRRQNNEQFF. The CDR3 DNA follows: TGTGCCAGCAGAAGACAGAACAATGAGCAGTTCTTC.

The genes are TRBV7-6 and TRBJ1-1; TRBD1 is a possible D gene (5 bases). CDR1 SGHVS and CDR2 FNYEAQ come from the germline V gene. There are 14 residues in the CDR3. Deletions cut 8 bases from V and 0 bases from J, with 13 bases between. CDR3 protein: CASFNRRMNTEAFF. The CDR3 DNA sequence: TGTGCCAGCTTTAACAGGAGGATGAACACTGAAGCTTTCTTT.

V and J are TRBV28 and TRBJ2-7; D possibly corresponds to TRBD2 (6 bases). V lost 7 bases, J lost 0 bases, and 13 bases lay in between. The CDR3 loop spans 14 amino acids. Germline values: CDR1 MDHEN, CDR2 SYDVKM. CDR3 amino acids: CASTPGVSSYEQYF. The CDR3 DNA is TGTGCCAGCACCCCGGGGGTGTCCTCCTACGAGCAGTACTTC.

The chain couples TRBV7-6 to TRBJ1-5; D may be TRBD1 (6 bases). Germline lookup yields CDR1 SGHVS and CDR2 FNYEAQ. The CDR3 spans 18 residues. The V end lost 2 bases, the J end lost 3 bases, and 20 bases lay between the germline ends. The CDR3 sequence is CASSLREPNRALNQPQHF. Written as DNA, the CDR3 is TGTGCCAGCAGCTTACGAGAACCTAACAGGGCCCTCAATCAGCCCCAGCATTTT.

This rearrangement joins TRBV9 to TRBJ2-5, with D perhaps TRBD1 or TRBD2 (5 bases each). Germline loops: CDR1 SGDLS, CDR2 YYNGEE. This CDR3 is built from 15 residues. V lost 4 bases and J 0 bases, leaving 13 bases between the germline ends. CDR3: CASSYSGTNQETQYF. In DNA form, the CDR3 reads TGTGCCAGCAGCTACTCCGGGACCAACCAAGAGACCCAGTACTTC. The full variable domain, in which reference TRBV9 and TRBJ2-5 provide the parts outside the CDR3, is DSGVTQTPKHLITATGQRVTLRCSPRSGDLSVYWYQQSLDQGLQFLIQYYNGEERAKGNILERFSAQQFPDLHSELNLSSLELGDSALYFCASSYSGTNQETQYFGPGTRLLVL.

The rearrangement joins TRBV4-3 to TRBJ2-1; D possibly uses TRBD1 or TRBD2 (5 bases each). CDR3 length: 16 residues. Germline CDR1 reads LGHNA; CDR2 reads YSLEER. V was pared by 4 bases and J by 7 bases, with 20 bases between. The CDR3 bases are TGCGCCAGCAGCCGGCTACTGACAGAGCCGGGGAATGAGCAGTTCTTC. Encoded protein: CASSRLLTEPGNEQFF.

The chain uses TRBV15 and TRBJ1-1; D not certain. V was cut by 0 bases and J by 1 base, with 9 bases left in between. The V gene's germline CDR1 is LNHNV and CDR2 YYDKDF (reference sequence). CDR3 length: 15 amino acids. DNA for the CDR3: TGTGCCACCAGCAGAGATCTAGCAGGGAACACTGAAGCTTTCTTT. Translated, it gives CATSRDLAGNTEAFF.

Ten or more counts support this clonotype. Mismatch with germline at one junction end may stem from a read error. The CDR3, as DNA: TGTGCCATCAATGAGGGACAGTTGAACACTGAAGCTTTCTTT. Its translation: CAINEGQLNTEAFF. The chain joins TRBV10-3 to TRBJ1-1, with 7 bases fitting TRBD1. Germline V CDR1 and CDR2: ENHRY, SYGVKD. CDR3 size: 14 residues.

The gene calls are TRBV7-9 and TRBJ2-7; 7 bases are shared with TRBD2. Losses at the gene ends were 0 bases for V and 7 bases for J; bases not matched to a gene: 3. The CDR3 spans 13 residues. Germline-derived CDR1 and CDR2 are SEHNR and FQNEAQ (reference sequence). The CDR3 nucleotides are TGTGCCAGCAGCTTAGCTTGGGGGGGGGAGCAGTACGTC. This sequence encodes CASSLAWGGEQYV.

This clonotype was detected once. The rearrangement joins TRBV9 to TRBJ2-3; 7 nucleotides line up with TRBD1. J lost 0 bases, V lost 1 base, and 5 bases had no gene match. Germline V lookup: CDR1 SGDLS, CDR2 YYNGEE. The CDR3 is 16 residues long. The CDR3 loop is CASSVRTGTSTDTQYF. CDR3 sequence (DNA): TGTGCCAGCAGCGTAAGGACAGGAACTAGCACAGATACGCAGTATTTT.

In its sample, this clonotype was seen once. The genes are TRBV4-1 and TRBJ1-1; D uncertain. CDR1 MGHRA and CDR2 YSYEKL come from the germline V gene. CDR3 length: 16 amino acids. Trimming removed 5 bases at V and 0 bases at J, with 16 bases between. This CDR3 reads CASSLRVRSMNTEAFF. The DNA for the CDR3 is TGCGCCAGCAGCTTAAGAGTGAGAAGCATGAACACTGAAGCTTTCTTT.

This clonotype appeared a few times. CDR3 region: CASSTRGAPGYNEQFF. CDR3 bases: TGTGCCAGCAGCACCCGGGGGGCCCCTGGATACAATGAGCAGTTCTTC. The rearrangement links TRBV11-3 to TRBJ2-1, with a weak D call TRBD2 (7 bases). V lost 5 bases and J lost 4, with 18 bases in between. This CDR3 region has 16 residues. Germline CDR1 SGHNT, CDR2 YENEEA.

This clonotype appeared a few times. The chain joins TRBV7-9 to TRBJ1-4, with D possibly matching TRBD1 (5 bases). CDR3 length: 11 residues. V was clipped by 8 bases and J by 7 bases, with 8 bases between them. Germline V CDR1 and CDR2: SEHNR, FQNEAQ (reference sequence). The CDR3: CASGGFEKLFF. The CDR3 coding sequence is TGTGCCAGCGGGGGGTTTGAAAAACTGTTTTTT.

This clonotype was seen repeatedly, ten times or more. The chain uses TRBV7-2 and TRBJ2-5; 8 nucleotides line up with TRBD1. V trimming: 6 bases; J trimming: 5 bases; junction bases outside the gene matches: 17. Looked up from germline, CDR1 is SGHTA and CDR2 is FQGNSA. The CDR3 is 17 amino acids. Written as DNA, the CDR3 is TGTGCCAGCAGTCTTCGAGAGAGACAGGGGCTAAGGGAGACCCAGTACTTC. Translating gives CASSLRERQGLRETQYF. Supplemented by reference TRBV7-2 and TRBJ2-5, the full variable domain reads GAGVSQSPSNKVTEKGKDVELRCDPISGHTALYWYRQSLGQGLEFLIYFQGNSAPDKSGLPSDRFSAERTGGSVSTLTIQRTQQEDSAVYLCASSLRERQGLRETQYFGPGTRLLVL.

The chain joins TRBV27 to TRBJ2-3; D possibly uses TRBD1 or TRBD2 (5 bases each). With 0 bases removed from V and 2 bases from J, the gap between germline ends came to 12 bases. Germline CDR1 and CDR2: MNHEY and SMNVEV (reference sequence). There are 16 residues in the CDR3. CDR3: CASSLSRGPPTDTQYF. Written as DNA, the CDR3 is TGTGCCAGCAGTTTATCGAGGGGTCCCCCCACAGATACGCAGTATTTT.

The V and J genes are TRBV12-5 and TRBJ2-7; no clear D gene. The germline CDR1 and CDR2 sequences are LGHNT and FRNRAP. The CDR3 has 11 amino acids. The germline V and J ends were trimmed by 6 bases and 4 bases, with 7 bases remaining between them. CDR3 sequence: CASGTFYEQYF. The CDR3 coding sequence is TGTGCTAGTGGGACCTTTTACGAGCAGTACTTC. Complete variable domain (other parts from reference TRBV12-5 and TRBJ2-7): DARVTQTPRHKVTEMGQEVTMRCQPILGHNTVFWYRQTMMQGLELLAYFRNRAPLDDSGMPKDRFSAEMPDATLATLKIQPSEPRDSAVYFCASGTFYEQYFGPGTRLTVT.

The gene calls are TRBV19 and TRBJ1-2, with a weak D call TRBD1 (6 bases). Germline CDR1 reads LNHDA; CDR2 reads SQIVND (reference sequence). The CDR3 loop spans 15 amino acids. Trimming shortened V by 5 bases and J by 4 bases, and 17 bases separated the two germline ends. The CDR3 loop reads CASSPSRGSLYGYTF. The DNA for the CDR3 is TGTGCCAGTAGTCCTTCCAGGGGCTCCCTCTATGGCTACACCTTC.

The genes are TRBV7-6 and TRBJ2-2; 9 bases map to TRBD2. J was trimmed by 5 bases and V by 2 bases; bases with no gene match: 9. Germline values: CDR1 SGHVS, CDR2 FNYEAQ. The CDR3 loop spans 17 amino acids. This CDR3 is CASSLRQAGGPTGELFF. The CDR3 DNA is TGTGCCAGCAGCTTAAGACAGGCGGGGGGGCCTACCGGGGAGCTGTTTTTT.

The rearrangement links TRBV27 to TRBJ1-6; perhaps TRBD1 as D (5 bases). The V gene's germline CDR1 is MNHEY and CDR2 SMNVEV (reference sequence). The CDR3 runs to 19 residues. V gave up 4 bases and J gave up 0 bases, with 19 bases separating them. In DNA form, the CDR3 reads TGTGCCAGCAGTTACCTACGGGAGGGGCCCTTCTCCTATAATTCACCCCTCCACTTT. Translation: CASSYLREGPFSYNSPLHF.

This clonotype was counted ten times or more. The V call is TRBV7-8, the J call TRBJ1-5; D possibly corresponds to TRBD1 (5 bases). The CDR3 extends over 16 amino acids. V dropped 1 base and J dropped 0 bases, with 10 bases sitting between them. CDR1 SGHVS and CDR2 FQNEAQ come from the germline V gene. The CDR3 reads CASSLGGRYSNQPQHF. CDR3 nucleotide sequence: TGTGCCAGCAGCTTAGGGGGACGGTATAGCAATCAGCCCCAGCATTTT.

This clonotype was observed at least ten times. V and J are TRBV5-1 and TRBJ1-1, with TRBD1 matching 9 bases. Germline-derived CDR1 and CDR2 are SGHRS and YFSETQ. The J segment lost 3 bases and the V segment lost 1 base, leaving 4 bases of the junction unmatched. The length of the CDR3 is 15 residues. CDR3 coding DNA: TGCGCCAGCAGCTTGAACAGGGGGCAGGACACTGAAGCTTTCTTT. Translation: CASSLNRGQDTEAFF.

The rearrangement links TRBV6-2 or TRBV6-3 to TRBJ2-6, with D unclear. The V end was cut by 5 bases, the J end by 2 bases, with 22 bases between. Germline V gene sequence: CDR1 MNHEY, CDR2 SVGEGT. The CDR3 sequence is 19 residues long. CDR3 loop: CASSPIHSPEMAGANVLTF. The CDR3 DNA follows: TGTGCCAGCAGTCCCATCCATTCGCCCGAGATGGCTGGGGCCAACGTCCTGACTTTC.

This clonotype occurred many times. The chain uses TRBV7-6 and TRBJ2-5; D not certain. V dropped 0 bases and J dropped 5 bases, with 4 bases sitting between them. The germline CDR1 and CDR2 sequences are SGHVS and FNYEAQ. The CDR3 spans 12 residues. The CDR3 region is CASSLALETQYF. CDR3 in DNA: TGTGCCAGCAGCTTAGCTCTGGAGACCCAGTACTTC.

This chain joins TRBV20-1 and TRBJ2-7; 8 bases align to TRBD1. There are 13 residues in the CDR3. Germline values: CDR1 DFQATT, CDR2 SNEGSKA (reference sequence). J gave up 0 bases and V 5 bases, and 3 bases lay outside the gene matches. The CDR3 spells CSALTGDSYEQYF. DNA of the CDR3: TGCAGTGCTCTGACAGGGGACTCCTACGAGCAGTACTTC.

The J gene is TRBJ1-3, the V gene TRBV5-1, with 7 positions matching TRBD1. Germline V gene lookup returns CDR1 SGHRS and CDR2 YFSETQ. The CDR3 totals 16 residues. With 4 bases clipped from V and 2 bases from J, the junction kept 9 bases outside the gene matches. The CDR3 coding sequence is TGCGCCAGCAGCCACGACAGGGTGATCCCTGGAAACACCATATATTTT. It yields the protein CASSHDRVIPGNTIYF.

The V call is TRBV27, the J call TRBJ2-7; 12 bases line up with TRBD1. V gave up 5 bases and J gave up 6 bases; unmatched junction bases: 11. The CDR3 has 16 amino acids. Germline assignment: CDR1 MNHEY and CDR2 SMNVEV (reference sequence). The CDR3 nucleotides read TGTGCCAGCAGTCACGGGACAGGGGGCGGCTTTTTCGAGCAGTACGTC. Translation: CASSHGTGGGFFEQYV.

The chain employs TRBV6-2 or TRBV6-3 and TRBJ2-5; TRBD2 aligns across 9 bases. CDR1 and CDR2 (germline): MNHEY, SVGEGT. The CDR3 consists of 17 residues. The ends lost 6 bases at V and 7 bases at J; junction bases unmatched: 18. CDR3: CASSQVIAGAQGGTQYF. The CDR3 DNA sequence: TGTGCCAGCAGCCAGGTCATAGCGGGGGCCCAAGGGGGGACCCAGTACTTC.

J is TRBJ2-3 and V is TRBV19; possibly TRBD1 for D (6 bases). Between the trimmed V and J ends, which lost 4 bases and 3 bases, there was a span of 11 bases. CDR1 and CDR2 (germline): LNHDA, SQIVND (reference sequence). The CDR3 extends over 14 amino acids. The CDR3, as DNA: TGTGCCAGTAGTACAGGGGATCTTACAGATACGCAGTATTTT. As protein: CASSTGDLTDTQYF.

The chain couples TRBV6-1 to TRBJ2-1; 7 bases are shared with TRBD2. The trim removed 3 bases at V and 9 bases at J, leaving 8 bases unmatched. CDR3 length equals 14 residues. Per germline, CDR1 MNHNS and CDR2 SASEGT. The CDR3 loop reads CASSDERLAGEQFF. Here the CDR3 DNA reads TGTGCCAGCAGTGACGAACGACTAGCAGGTGAGCAGTTCTTC.

In DNA, the CDR3 is TGTGCCACCAGCTGGGGGTGGGGGCCCAGGGAGCTGTTTTTT. Its protein product is CATSWGWGPRELFF. The rearrangement uses TRBV15 and TRBJ2-2; D possibly corresponds to TRBD1 (6 bases). Germline CDR1 is LNHNV and CDR2 is YYDKDF (reference sequence). The CDR3 sequence is 14 residues long. V was clipped by 5 bases and J by 9 bases, with 16 bases between them.

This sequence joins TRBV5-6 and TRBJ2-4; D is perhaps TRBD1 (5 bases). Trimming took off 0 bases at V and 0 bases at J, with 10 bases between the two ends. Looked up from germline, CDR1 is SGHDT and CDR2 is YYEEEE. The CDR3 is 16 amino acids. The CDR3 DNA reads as TGTGCCAGCAGCTTGGCGGACACTATAGCCAAAAACATTCAGTACTTC. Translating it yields CASSLADTIAKNIQYF.

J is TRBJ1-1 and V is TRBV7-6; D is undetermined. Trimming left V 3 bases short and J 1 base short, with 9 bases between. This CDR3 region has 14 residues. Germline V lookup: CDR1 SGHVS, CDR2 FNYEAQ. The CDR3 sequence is CASSFLKSNTEAFF. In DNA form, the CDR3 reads TGTGCCAGCAGCTTCTTAAAATCGAACACTGAAGCTTTCTTT.